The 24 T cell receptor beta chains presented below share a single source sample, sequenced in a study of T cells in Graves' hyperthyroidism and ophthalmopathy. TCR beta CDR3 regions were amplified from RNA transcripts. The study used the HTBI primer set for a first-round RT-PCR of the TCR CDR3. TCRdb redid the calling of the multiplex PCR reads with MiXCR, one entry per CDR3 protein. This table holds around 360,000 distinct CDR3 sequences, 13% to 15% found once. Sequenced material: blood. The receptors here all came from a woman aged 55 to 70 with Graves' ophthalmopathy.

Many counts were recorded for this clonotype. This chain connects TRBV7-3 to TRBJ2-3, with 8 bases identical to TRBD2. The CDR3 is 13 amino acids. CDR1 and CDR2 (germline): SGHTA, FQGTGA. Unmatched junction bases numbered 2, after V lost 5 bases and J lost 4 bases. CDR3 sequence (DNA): TGTGCCAGCAGCACACTAGCGGCAGATACGCAGTATTTT. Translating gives CASSTLAADTQYF.

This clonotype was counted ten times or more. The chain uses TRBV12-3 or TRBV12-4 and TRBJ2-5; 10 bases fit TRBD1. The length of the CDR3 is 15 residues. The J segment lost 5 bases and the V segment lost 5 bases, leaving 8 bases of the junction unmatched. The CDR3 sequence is CASSRPDRGHETQYF. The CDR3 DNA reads TGTGCCAGCAGTAGACCCGACAGGGGGCACGAGACCCAGTACTTC.

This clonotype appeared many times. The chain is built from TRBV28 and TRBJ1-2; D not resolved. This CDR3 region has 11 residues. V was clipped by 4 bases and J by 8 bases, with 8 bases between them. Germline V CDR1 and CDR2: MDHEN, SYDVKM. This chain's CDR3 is CASSSREGYTF. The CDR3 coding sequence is TGTGCCAGCAGTTCCCGTGAAGGCTACACCTTC.

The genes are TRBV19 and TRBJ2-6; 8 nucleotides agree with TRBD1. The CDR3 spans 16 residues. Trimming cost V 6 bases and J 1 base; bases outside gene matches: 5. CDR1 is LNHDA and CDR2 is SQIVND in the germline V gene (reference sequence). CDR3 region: CASRKGQASGANVLTF. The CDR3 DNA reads TGTGCCAGTAGAAAGGGACAGGCATCTGGGGCCAACGTCCTGACTTTC.

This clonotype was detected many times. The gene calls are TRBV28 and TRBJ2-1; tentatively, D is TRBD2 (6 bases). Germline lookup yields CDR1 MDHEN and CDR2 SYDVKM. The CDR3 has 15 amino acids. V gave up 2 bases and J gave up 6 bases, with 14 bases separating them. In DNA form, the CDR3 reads TGTGCCAGCAGTTTACCCGGGACTGAAGGCAATGAGCAGTTCTTC. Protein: CASSLPGTEGNEQFF.

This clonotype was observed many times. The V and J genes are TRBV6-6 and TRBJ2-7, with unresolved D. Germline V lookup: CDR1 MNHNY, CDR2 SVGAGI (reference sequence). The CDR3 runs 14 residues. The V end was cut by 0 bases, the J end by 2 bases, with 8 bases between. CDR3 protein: CASSYSSQAYEQYF. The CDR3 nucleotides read TGTGCCAGCAGTTACTCGAGCCAAGCCTACGAGCAGTACTTC.

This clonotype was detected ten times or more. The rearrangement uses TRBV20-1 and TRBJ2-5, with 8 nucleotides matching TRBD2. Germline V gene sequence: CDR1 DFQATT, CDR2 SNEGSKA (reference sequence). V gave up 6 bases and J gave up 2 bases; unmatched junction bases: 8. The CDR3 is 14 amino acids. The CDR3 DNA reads TGCAGTGCGTTCCCCCGGGGGGGGCAAGAGACCCAGTACTTC. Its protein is CSAFPRGGQETQYF.

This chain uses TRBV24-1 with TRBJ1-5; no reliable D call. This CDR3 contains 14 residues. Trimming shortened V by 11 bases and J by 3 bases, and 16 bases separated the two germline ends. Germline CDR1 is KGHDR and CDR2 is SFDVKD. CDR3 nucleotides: TGTGCCAGGACGGGAGGGAACCCCAATCAGCCCCAGCATTTT. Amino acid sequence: CARTGGNPNQPQHF.

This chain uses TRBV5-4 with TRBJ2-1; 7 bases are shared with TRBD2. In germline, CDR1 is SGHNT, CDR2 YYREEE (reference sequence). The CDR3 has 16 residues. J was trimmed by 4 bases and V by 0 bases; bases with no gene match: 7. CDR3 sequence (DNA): TGTGCCAGCAGCTTGGGGGGCGGGAGTTCTTACAATGAGCAGTTCTTC. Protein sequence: CASSLGGGSSYNEQFF.

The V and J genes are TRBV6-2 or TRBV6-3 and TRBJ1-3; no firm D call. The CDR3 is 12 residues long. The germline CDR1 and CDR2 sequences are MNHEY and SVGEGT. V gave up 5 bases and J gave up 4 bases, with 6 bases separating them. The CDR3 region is CASSKSGNTIYF. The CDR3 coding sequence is TGTGCCAGCAGTAAATCCGGAAACACCATATATTTT.

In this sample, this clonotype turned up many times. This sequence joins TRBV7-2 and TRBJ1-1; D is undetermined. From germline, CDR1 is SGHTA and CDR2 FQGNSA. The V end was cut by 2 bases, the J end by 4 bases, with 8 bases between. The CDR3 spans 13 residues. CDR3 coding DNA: TGTGCCAGCAGCTTACCCCTCCGCACTGAAGCTTTCTTT. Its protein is CASSLPLRTEAFF.

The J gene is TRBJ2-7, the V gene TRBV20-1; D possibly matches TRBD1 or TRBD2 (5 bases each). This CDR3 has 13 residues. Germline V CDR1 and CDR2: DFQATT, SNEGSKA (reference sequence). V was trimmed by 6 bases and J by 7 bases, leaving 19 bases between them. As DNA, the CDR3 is TGCAGTGCCACGGCTGGGGGACGGGTGGAGCAGTACTTC. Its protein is CSATAGGRVEQYF.

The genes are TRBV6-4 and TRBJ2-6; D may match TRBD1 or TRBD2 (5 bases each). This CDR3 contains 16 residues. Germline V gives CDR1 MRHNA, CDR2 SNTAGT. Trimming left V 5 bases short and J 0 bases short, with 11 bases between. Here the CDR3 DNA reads TGTGCCAGCAGTAGGGACGGGCCCTCTGGGGCCAACGTCCTGACTTTC. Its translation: CASSRDGPSGANVLTF.

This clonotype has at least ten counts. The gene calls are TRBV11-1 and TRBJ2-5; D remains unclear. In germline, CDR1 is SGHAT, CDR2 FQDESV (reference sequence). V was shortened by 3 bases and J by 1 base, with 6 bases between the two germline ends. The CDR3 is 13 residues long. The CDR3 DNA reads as TGTGCCAGCAGCTTGTGGGGCCAAGAGACCCAGTACTTC. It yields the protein CASSLWGQETQYF.

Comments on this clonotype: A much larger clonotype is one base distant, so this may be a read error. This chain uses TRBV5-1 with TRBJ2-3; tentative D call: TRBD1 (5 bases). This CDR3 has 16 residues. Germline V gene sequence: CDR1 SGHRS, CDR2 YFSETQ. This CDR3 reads CASSLSRQTSTDTQYF. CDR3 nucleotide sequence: TGTGCCAGCAGCTTGAGCCGACAGACCTCCACAGATACGCAGTATTTT.

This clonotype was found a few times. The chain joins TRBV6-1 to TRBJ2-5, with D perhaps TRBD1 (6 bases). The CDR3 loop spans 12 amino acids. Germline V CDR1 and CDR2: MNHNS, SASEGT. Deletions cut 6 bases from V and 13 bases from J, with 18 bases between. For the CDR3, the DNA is TGTGCCAGCAGAGCGACAGGCCCCAAGTTGTACTTC. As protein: CASRATGPKLYF.

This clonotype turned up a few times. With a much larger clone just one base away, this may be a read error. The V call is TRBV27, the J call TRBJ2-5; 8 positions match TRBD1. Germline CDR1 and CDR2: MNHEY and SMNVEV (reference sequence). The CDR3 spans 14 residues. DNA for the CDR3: TGTGCCAGCAGTCTAGGACAGGGTGCAGAGACCCGGTACTTC. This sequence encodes CASSLGQGAETRYF.

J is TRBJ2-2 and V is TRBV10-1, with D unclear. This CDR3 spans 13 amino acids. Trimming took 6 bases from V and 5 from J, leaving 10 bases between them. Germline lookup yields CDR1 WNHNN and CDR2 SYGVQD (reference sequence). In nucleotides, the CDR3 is TGCGCCAGCAGCAATCTAGAAACCGGGGAGCTGTTTTTT. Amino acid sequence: CASSNLETGELFF.

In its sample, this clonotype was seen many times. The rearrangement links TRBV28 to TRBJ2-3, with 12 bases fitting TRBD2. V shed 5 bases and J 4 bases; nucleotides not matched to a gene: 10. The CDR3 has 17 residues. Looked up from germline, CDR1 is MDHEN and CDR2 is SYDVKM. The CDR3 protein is CASSPLRLAGVADTQYF. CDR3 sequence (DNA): TGTGCCAGCAGTCCCCTCCGACTAGCGGGAGTGGCAGATACGCAGTATTTT.

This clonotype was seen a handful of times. For the CDR3, the DNA is TGTGCCAGCAGCCTTAGCGTAAGCTCCTACAATGAGCAGTTCTTC. Its translation: CASSLSVSSYNEQFF. This chain joins TRBV27 and TRBJ2-1; D possibly corresponds to TRBD2 (5 bases). V gave up 6 bases and J gave up 0 bases, with 12 bases separating them. From germline, CDR1 is MNHEY and CDR2 SMNVEV (reference sequence). This CDR3 contains 15 residues.

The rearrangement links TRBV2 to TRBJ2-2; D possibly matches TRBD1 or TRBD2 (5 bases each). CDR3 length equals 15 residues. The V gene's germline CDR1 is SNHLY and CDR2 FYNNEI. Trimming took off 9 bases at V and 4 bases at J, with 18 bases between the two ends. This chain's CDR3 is CARDTGALGTGELFF. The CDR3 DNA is TGTGCCAGAGACACCGGGGCCCTGGGCACCGGGGAGCTGTTTTTT.

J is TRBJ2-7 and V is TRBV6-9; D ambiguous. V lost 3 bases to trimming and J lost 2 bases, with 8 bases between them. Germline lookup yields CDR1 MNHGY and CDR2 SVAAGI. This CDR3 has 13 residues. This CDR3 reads CASSYHDTYEQYF. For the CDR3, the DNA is TGTGCCAGCAGTTACCACGACACCTACGAGCAGTACTTC.

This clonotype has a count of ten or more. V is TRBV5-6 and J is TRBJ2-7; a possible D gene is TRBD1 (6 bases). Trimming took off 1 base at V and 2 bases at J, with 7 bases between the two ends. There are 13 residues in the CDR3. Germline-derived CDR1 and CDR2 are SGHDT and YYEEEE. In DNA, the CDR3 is TGTGCCAGCAGCTTGACAGGGACCTACGAGCAGTACTTC. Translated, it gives CASSLTGTYEQYF.

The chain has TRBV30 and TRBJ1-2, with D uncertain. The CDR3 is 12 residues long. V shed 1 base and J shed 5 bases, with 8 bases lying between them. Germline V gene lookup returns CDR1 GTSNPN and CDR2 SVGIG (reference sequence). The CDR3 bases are TGTGCCTGGAGTGCCACCGGGTATGGCTACACCTTC. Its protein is CAWSATGYGYTF.